These 30 T cell receptor beta chains originate from one sample sequenced in a study of T-cell memory formation after mild COVID-19. TCRdb fed the 5' RACE reads into MiXCR, producing one record per CDR3 protein. The sample lists about 110,000 distinct CDR3 sequences, over 15% occurring once. The source material was PBMCs or a T cell subset sorted from them (not recorded which). The receptor source for this set is a man aged 18 to 35 who had mild COVID-19 (a few samples of this study predate the infection). Cell type and time point are not known.

Within the sample, this clonotype is medium-sized. This chain uses TRBV5-1 with TRBJ2-3, with TRBD1 identical over 10 bases. CDR3 length: 16 amino acids. Trimming took 0 bases from V and 1 from J; bases not matched to a gene: 2. From germline, CDR1 is SGHRS and CDR2 YFSETQ. The CDR3 sequence: CASSLATGGGTDTQYF. Written as DNA, the CDR3 is TGCGCCAGCAGCTTGGCGACAGGGGGCGGCACAGATACGCAGTATTTT.

This clonotype was recorded at least ten times. The chain has TRBV18 and TRBJ2-7; no clear D gene. The ends were cut back, 3 bases at V and 4 bases at J, with 16 bases in the middle. This CDR3 region has 15 residues. Germline-derived CDR1 and CDR2 are KGHSH and LQKENI. This chain's CDR3 is CASSPRVYGLYEQYF. In DNA, the CDR3 is TGTGCCAGCTCACCCCGAGTGTATGGTTTATACGAGCAGTACTTC.

The CDR3 sequence: CASSVWTGELFF. CDR3 in DNA: TGTGCCAGCAGCGTATGGACCGGGGAGCTGTTTTTT. J is TRBJ2-2 and V is TRBV9; D ambiguous. The V end was cut by 1 base, the J end by 5 bases, with 3 bases between. CDR1 is SGDLS and CDR2 is YYNGEE in the germline V gene. This CDR3 is 12 amino acids long. The entire variable domain, with the rest obtained from reference TRBV9 and TRBJ2-2, is as follows: DSGVTQTPKHLITATGQRVTLRCSPRSGDLSVYWYQQSLDQGLQFLIQYYNGEERAKGNILERFSAQQFPDLHSELNLSSLELGDSALYFCASSVWTGELFFGEGSRLTVL.

The V and J genes are TRBV28 and TRBJ2-5, with TRBD2 matching 10 bases. Germline values: CDR1 MDHEN, CDR2 SYDVKM. After removal of 5 bases from V and 5 bases from J, the junction contained 11 bases not matched to a gene. The CDR3 has 16 amino acids. The CDR3 is CASSPLTSGWKETQYF. CDR3 in DNA: TGTGCCAGCAGTCCTCTGACTAGCGGGTGGAAGGAGACCCAGTACTTC.

The genes are TRBV7-3 and TRBJ1-1; possible D gene TRBD1, 5 bases. The CDR3 sequence is 14 residues long. Germline V gives CDR1 SGHTA, CDR2 FQGTGA. Between the trimmed V and J ends, which lost 0 bases and 5 bases, there was a span of 10 bases. The CDR3 sequence is CASSLTGVGTEAFF. CDR3 sequence (DNA): TGTGCCAGCAGCTTAACGGGGGTAGGGACTGAAGCTTTCTTT.

This clonotype was recorded a few times. The V and J genes are TRBV4-3 and TRBJ1-3; 7 bases agree with TRBD1. This CDR3 has 16 residues. The junction had 4 bases not matched to a gene; V was cut back by 1 base and J by 1 base. CDR1 is LGHNA and CDR2 is YSLEER in the germline V gene. The CDR3 DNA reads as TGCGCCAGCAGCCAAGGAACAGGGGCTTCTGGAAACACCATATATTTT. Encoded protein: CASSQGTGASGNTIYF.

DNA for the CDR3: TGCGCCAGCAGCCGAGGGGAGAGCTCCTATAATTCACCCCTCCACTTT. Translating gives CASSRGESSYNSPLHF. The J gene is TRBJ1-6, the V gene TRBV4-1; D is perhaps TRBD1 (5 bases). The CDR3 is 16 amino acids. Deletions cut 4 bases from V and 0 bases from J, with 10 bases between. Per the germline V gene, CDR1 is MGHRA and CDR2 is YSYEKL.

This clonotype showed up just a few times. Written as DNA, the CDR3 is TGCGCCAGCAGCCGGCCGGGCTACAATGAGCAGTTCTTC. This translates into CASSRPGYNEQFF. The chain carries TRBV5-1 and TRBJ2-1; D uncertain. In germline, CDR1 is SGHRS, CDR2 YFSETQ. The CDR3 runs to 13 residues. V shed 4 bases and J shed 3 bases, with 8 bases lying between them.

This clonotype occurred a few times. CDR3 sequence: CASSKTGNLETQYF. For the CDR3, the DNA is TGTGCCAGCAGCAAGACAGGGAATCTCGAGACCCAGTACTTC. The chain carries TRBV7-3 and TRBJ2-5; 7 positions agree with TRBD1. The CDR3 sequence is 14 residues long. In germline, CDR1 is SGHTA, CDR2 FQGTGA. J lost 5 bases, V lost 5 bases, and 8 bases had no gene match.

This clonotype has a handful of counts. The chain couples TRBV5-5 to TRBJ2-2; unclear D gene. CDR3 length: 16 residues. The germline CDR1 and CDR2 sequences are SGHKS and YYEKEE (reference sequence). The germline V and J ends were trimmed by 0 bases and 0 bases, with 9 bases remaining between them. CDR3 protein: CASSLGGNANTGELFF. Written as DNA, the CDR3 is TGTGCCAGCAGCTTGGGCGGCAATGCGAACACCGGGGAGCTGTTTTTT.

This chain links TRBV18 with TRBJ2-1, with a weak D call TRBD1 (5 bases). The germline CDR1 and CDR2 sequences are KGHSH and LQKENI. The V end was cut by 6 bases, the J end by 4 bases, with 16 bases between. This CDR3 contains 15 residues. In DNA, the CDR3 is TGTGCCAGCTCGCTCGGACAAGGAAAGTACAATGAGCAGTTCTTC. This codes for CASSLGQGKYNEQFF. Filled out from reference TRBV18 and TRBJ2-1, the complete variable domain reads NAGVMQNPRHLVRRRGQEARLRCSPMKGHSHVYWYRQLPEEGLKFMVYLQKENIIDESGMPKERFSAEFPKEGPSILRIQQVVRGDSAAYFCASSLGQGKYNEQFFGPGTRLTVL.

The sample holds a few counts of this clonotype. The V and J genes are TRBV7-9 and TRBJ2-3; 10 bases fit TRBD2. The CDR3 covers 14 residues. CDR1 is SEHNR, CDR2 FQNEAQ, per germline (reference sequence). With V trimmed by 1 base and J by 5 bases, 0 bases remained unmatched. The CDR3 loop is CASSLGLAGDTQYF. The DNA of the CDR3 is TGTGCCAGCAGCTTAGGACTAGCGGGAGATACGCAGTATTTT.

This clonotype has only a few counts. The rearrangement uses TRBV18 and TRBJ1-4, with D perhaps TRBD1 (6 bases). This CDR3 is built from 14 residues. Trimming shortened V by 6 bases and J by 2 bases, and 10 bases separated the two germline ends. Germline V CDR1 and CDR2: KGHSH, LQKENI. CDR3 loop: CASSRGGTNEKLFF. In DNA form, the CDR3 reads TGTGCCAGCTCGCGTGGGGGCACTAATGAAAAACTGTTTTTT.

V and J are TRBV11-3 and TRBJ2-1, with 10 bases lining up with TRBD2. CDR1 and CDR2 from the germline V gene are SGHNT and YENEEA. CDR3 length equals 15 residues. V lost 0 bases and J lost 10; bases outside the gene matches: 6. CDR3 sequence (DNA): TGTGCCAGCAGCTTAGACCCGGTGACTAGCGGGGAGCAGTTCTTC. Translation: CASSLDPVTSGEQFF.

This clonotype was seen a few times. V and J are TRBV18 and TRBJ2-3; tentatively, D is TRBD1 (5 bases). The germline V gene encodes CDR1 KGHSH and CDR2 LQKENI. The germline V and J ends were trimmed by 0 bases and 2 bases, with 6 bases remaining between them. The CDR3 has 14 amino acids. In DNA, the CDR3 is TGTGCCAGCTCACCACCACAGGCCACAGATACGCAGTATTTT. Its protein product is CASSPPQATDTQYF.

The rearrangement uses TRBV12-3 or TRBV12-4 and TRBJ2-3; D uncertain. V lost 6 bases and J lost 2, with 6 bases in between. The CDR3 covers 12 residues. This CDR3 is CASRRTTDTQYF. For the CDR3, the DNA is TGTGCCAGCAGGCGCACCACAGATACGCAGTATTTT.

The chain is built from TRBV10-3 and TRBJ1-5; TRBD1 matches at 10 bases. This CDR3 spans 15 amino acids. Looked up from germline, CDR1 is ENHRY and CDR2 is SYGVKD. V trimming: 0 bases; J trimming: 5 bases; junction bases outside the gene matches: 1. The CDR3 DNA reads as TGTGCCATCAGTGAGTCGGGGACAGGGGATCAGCCCCAGCATTTT. Encoded protein: CAISESGTGDQPQHF.

This clonotype was seen a few times. The rearrangement joins TRBV29-1 to TRBJ2-5, with 9 bases aligning to TRBD2. Germline values: CDR1 SQVTM, CDR2 ANQGSEA. The J segment lost 2 bases and the V segment lost 3 bases, leaving 7 bases of the junction unmatched. The CDR3 has 15 residues. The CDR3 region has the DNA TGCAGCGTTGAGCGGGGGGGCCGGGTACAAGAGACCCAGTACTTC. Translation gives CSVERGGRVQETQYF.

The DNA for the CDR3 is TGTGCCAGCAGCCCCGGATCCGGGGAAGAGACCCAGTACTTC. Encoded protein: CASSPGSGEETQYF. The chain combines TRBV7-2 with TRBJ2-5, with D perhaps TRBD2 (5 bases). Germline V gene sequence: CDR1 SGHTA, CDR2 FQGNSA. V was pared by 5 bases and J by 3 bases, with 13 bases between. This CDR3 is built from 14 residues.

This clonotype was detected ten times or more. V gene TRBV20-1 combines with J gene TRBJ2-7, with 11 bases fitting TRBD1. CDR3 length: 14 residues. CDR1 DFQATT and CDR2 SNEGSKA come from the germline V gene (reference sequence). Trimming cost V 4 bases and J 2 bases; bases outside gene matches: 4. The CDR3 DNA reads as TGCAGTGCTACCCCGGGACAGGGGGCCTACGAGCAGTACTTC. It translates to CSATPGQGAYEQYF.

This clonotype was counted only a few times. The rearrangement uses TRBV7-9 and TRBJ2-1; D is uncertain. This CDR3 has 13 amino acids. Germline loops: CDR1 SEHNR, CDR2 FQNEAQ (reference sequence). Trimming pared 5 bases from V and 7 bases from J, leaving 12 bases between. The CDR3 DNA is TGTGCCAGCAGCGGGCTTGGCGAGAATGAGCAGTTCTTC. This sequence encodes CASSGLGENEQFF.

This sequence joins TRBV6-2 or TRBV6-3 and TRBJ1-6; D gene unclear. The CDR3 has 12 residues. Per germline, CDR1 MNHEY and CDR2 SVGEGT. The germline V and J ends were trimmed by 7 bases and 15 bases, with 16 bases remaining between them. The CDR3 region has the DNA TGTGCCAGCATGATTAGAAGGGAACGCCTCCACTTT. As protein: CASMIRRERLHF.

In its sample, this clonotype was seen a few times. The chain joins TRBV6-5 to TRBJ1-6; D call uncertain. Per germline, CDR1 MNHEY and CDR2 SVGAGI. The V end was cut by 2 bases, the J end by 10 bases, with 12 bases between. CDR3 length: 14 amino acids. The chain's CDR3 is CASSYRGFGSPLHF. CDR3 coding DNA: TGTGCCAGCAGTTACCGGGGATTCGGCTCACCCCTCCACTTT.

The chain couples TRBV4-1 to TRBJ1-1; perhaps TRBD1 as D (5 bases). Per germline, CDR1 MGHRA and CDR2 YSYEKL. The CDR3 extends over 14 amino acids. Trimming took 6 bases from V and 5 from J, leaving 16 bases between them. The CDR3 spells CASRGFLKGTEAFF. CDR3 DNA: TGCGCCAGCAGGGGGTTTCTGAAGGGGACTGAAGCTTTCTTT.

V and J are TRBV7-3 and TRBJ1-1; 7 positions agree with TRBD1. CDR1 and CDR2 from the germline V gene are SGHTA and FQGTGA. The CDR3 is 14 amino acids. The V and J ends lost 3 bases and 3 bases, in that order; junction bases with no gene match: 4. The chain's CDR3 is CASSFSRGDTEAFF. CDR3 coding DNA: TGTGCCAGCAGCTTCAGCAGGGGGGACACTGAAGCTTTCTTT.

This chain links TRBV7-2 with TRBJ2-1, with a possible D match to TRBD1 (5 bases). This CDR3 spans 15 amino acids. V was trimmed by 1 base and J by 3 bases, leaving 10 bases between them. In germline, CDR1 is SGHTA, CDR2 FQGNSA. This CDR3 reads CASSLELGVYNEQFF. For the CDR3, the DNA is TGTGCCAGCAGCTTAGAGTTAGGGGTCTACAATGAGCAGTTCTTC. The full variable domain, completed using reference TRBV7-2 and TRBJ2-1, is GAGVSQSPSNKVTEKGKDVELRCDPISGHTALYWYRQSLGQGLEFLIYFQGNSAPDKSGLPSDRFSAERTGGSVSTLTIQRTQQEDSAVYLCASSLELGVYNEQFFGPGTRLTVL.

This clonotype was counted a few times. V and J are TRBV28 and TRBJ1-1; 7 bases align to TRBD1. The junction had 16 bases not matched to a gene; V was cut back by 8 bases and J by 10 bases. The CDR3 consists of 14 residues. Germline V lookup: CDR1 MDHEN, CDR2 SYDVKM. This CDR3 is CASHRGTANRRAFF. The CDR3 DNA reads as TGTGCCAGCCATCGGGGGACAGCCAACCGCAGAGCTTTCTTT.

The V gene is TRBV20-1, the J gene TRBJ2-5; possibly TRBD2 for D (6 bases). Deletions cut 0 bases from V and 5 bases from J, with 7 bases between. CDR1 is DFQATT and CDR2 is SNEGSKA in the germline V gene (reference sequence). CDR3 size: 12 residues. In DNA form, the CDR3 reads TGCAGTGCTAGAGAGGGAGGCGAGACCCAGTACTTC. It encodes CSAREGGETQYF.

V is TRBV12-3 or TRBV12-4 and J is TRBJ2-7, with a possible D match to TRBD1 (5 bases). Trimming stripped 4 bases from V and 2 bases from J, with 9 bases between. This CDR3 region has 13 residues. CDR3 region: CASSSGITYEQYF. CDR3 DNA sequence: TGTGCCAGCAGTTCAGGGATTACCTACGAGCAGTACTTC.

Points on this clonotype: Possible read error: a much larger clone is one base away. The CDR3 sequence is CSATIGTSDPGELFF. The CDR3, as DNA: TGCAGTGCTACCATCGGGACTAGCGACCCCGGGGAGCTGTTTTTT. The chain joins TRBV20-1 to TRBJ2-2; the match to TRBD2 covers 10 bases. V gave up 4 bases and J gave up 6 bases; unmatched junction bases: 8. The CDR3 spans 15 residues. Per germline, CDR1 DFQATT and CDR2 SNEGSKA (reference sequence).